This entry lists 23 T cell receptor beta chains sequenced from one sample in a study of PD-1 blockade in classical Hodgkin lymphoma. All the patients suffered relapse after autologous stem cell transplantation, and brentuximab vedotin exposure differed. This table comes from immunoSEQ multiplex PCR, and its TCRdb copy is limited to in-frame clones, with some not included. Among over 80,000 clones listed, 80% to 95% were seen once. Sequencing was performed on peripheral blood mononuclear cells (PBMCs), taken at baseline. The receptor source for this set is a human donor with classical Hodgkin lymphoma.

This chain joins TRBV19 and TRBJ2-5; D tentatively reads TRBD1 or TRBD2 (5 bases each). CDR3 size: 16 residues. Trimming pared 9 bases from V and 2 bases from J, leaving 22 bases between. The germline CDR1 and CDR2 sequences are LNHDA and SQIVND (reference sequence). The CDR3 nucleotides read TGTGCCAGCGGGGACCTGGGGCGAAGGGAACAAGAGACCCAGTACTTC. Encoded protein: CASGDLGRREQETQYF. The variable domain in full, with the rest retrieved from reference TRBV19 and TRBJ2-5, is DGGITQSPKYLFRKEGQNVTLSCEQNLNHDAMYWYRQDPGQGLRLIYYSQIVNDFQKGDIAEGYSVSREKKESFPLTVTSAQKNPTAFYLCASGDLGRREQETQYFGPGTRLLVL.

The V gene is TRBV6-1, the J gene TRBJ2-3; D perhaps matches TRBD2 (5 bases). Trimming pared 7 bases from V and 4 bases from J, leaving 15 bases between. Germline V gene lookup returns CDR1 MNHNS and CDR2 SASEGT. This CDR3 comprises 14 residues. CDR3 region: CASTLLVDADTQYF. The CDR3, as DNA: TGTGCCAGCACCTTACTAGTGGATGCAGATACGCAGTATTTT.

The V and J genes are TRBV2 and TRBJ2-3; D is ambiguous. Trimming pared 4 bases from V and 5 bases from J, leaving 7 bases between. CDR3 length equals 12 residues. Germline V CDR1 and CDR2: SNHLY, FYNNEI. The CDR3 spells CASSVLLDTQYF. The DNA of the CDR3 is TGTGCCAGCAGTGTTTTGCTAGATACGCAGTATTTT.

V is TRBV18 and J is TRBJ1-5, with D possibly TRBD1 on 6 matching bases. The CDR3 loop spans 15 amino acids. V lost 4 bases and J 3 bases, leaving 13 bases between the germline ends. Germline loops: CDR1 KGHSH, CDR2 LQKENI. The CDR3 region has the DNA TGTGCCAGCTCACTCCAGGGACACCACAATCAGCCCCAGCATTTT. Encoded protein: CASSLQGHHNQPQHF.

The CDR3 spells CAWSVLGVSQYF. In nucleotides, the CDR3 is TGTGCCTGGAGTGTACTAGGGGTTTCGCAGTATTTT. The rearrangement joins TRBV30 to TRBJ2-3; the D call may be TRBD1 or TRBD2 (5 bases each). Germline CDR1 reads GTSNPN; CDR2 reads SVGIG (reference sequence). CDR3 length equals 12 residues. V was shortened by 0 bases and J by 10 bases, with 11 bases between the two germline ends.

The rearrangement uses TRBV2 and TRBJ1-1; the D gene is possibly TRBD1 (5 bases). CDR3 length: 15 amino acids. Trimming left V 7 bases short and J 8 bases short, with 23 bases between. In germline, CDR1 is SNHLY, CDR2 FYNNEI. As DNA, the CDR3 is TGTGCCAGCACAAACAATCCGGGACTAACTGTGGAAGCTTTCTTT. As protein: CASTNNPGLTVEAFF.

This clone is labeled medium-sized. The chain couples TRBV27 to TRBJ2-1; 7 bases agree with TRBD2. The ends lost 3 bases at V and 5 bases at J; junction bases unmatched: 10. This CDR3 is built from 16 residues. CDR1 and CDR2 (germline): MNHEY, SMNVEV (reference sequence). CDR3 bases: TGTGCCAGCAGTTTGCCTCTTGGGGGGGGGAACAATGAGCAGTTCTTC. It translates to CASSLPLGGGNNEQFF.

The chain is built from TRBV6-5 and TRBJ2-2; D is perhaps TRBD1 or TRBD2 (7 bases each). Per germline, CDR1 MNHEY and CDR2 SVGAGI. V lost 0 bases, J lost 6 bases, and 11 bases lay in between. This CDR3 comprises 15 residues. The CDR3 loop reads CASSYSRGRAGELFF. CDR3 DNA sequence: TGTGCCAGCAGTTACTCCAGGGGGAGGGCCGGGGAGCTGTTTTTT.

The chain joins TRBV5-4 to TRBJ1-2; TRBD1 matches at 7 bases. The germline gives CDR1 SGHNT, CDR2 YYREEE (reference sequence). This CDR3 has 15 residues. V gave up 2 bases and J gave up 4 bases; unmatched junction bases: 8. CDR3 protein: CASSLGPDRPYGYTF. In nucleotides, the CDR3 is TGTGCCAGCAGCTTAGGACCGGACAGGCCCTATGGCTACACCTTC.

The chain joins TRBV18 to TRBJ2-5; D perhaps matches TRBD1 (5 bases). Per germline, CDR1 KGHSH and CDR2 LQKENI. Trimming stripped 3 bases from V and 2 bases from J, with 13 bases between. This CDR3 is built from 15 residues. CDR3 in amino acids: CASSPTQTAQETQYF. CDR3 sequence (DNA): TGTGCCAGCTCACCGACTCAGACAGCACAAGAGACCCAGTACTTC.

The rearrangement joins TRBV27 to TRBJ1-2; 8 bases agree with TRBD1. The V gene end was trimmed by 5 bases and the J gene end by 3 bases; junction bases not matched to a gene: 8. The CDR3 extends over 15 amino acids. Germline lookup yields CDR1 MNHEY and CDR2 SMNVEV (reference sequence). The CDR3 here is CASSPSQGAHYGYTF. The CDR3 nucleotides are TGTGCCAGCAGTCCCTCTCAGGGGGCCCACTATGGCTACACCTTC.

The V and J genes are TRBV6-5 and TRBJ2-7; 7 nucleotides align to TRBD2. This CDR3 contains 14 residues. The ends lost 4 bases at V and 2 bases at J; junction bases unmatched: 5. Germline lookup yields CDR1 MNHEY and CDR2 SVGAGI. DNA of the CDR3: TGTGCCAGCAGTTCCCCGGGACTACCCTACGAGCAGTACTTC. Its protein is CASSSPGLPYEQYF.

This chain links TRBV6-1 with TRBJ1-5, with D unresolved. Trimming removed 0 bases from V and 7 bases from J, with 10 bases in between. Germline V gene sequence: CDR1 MNHNS, CDR2 SASEGT. This CDR3 is 14 amino acids long. CDR3 residues: CASSEARGYQPQHF. The CDR3 nucleotides are TGTGCCAGCAGTGAAGCCCGGGGATACCAGCCCCAGCATTTT.

This chain joins TRBV10-3 and TRBJ1-2, with 8 bases lining up with TRBD1. The J segment lost 6 bases and the V segment lost 10 bases, leaving 7 bases of the junction unmatched. CDR3 length: 12 residues. Germline-derived CDR1 and CDR2 are ENHRY and SYGVKD. CDR3: CATLNRGNGYTF. CDR3 in DNA: TGTGCCACCCTAAACAGGGGGAATGGCTACACCTTC.

This clone is medium-sized (0.01 to 0.1%) by share. J is TRBJ1-2 and V is TRBV5-4; 9 positions agree with TRBD1. The CDR3 loop spans 14 amino acids. Per the germline V gene, CDR1 is SGHNT and CDR2 is YYREEE (reference sequence). V shed 4 bases, J shed 4 bases, and the junction held 5 bases outside the gene matches. CDR3 bases: TGTGCCAGCAGCCAAGTGGACAGGGGCTATGGCTACACCTTC. This encodes CASSQVDRGYGYTF.

This clone was counted a single time. The chain recombines TRBV27 with TRBJ2-1; 14 nucleotides match TRBD2. Germline V lookup: CDR1 MNHEY, CDR2 SMNVEV (reference sequence). V lost 6 bases, J lost 9 bases, and 4 bases stayed unmatched. This CDR3 has 14 residues. The CDR3 spells CASRPGLAGVEQFF. DNA for the CDR3: TGTGCCAGCAGGCCGGGACTAGCGGGAGTTGAGCAGTTCTTC.

This chain connects TRBV10-2 to TRBJ2-5, with TRBD2 matching over 10 bases. This CDR3 is built from 14 residues. The junction had 0 bases not matched to a gene; V was cut back by 2 bases and J by 3 bases. Per germline, CDR1 WSHSY and CDR2 SAAADI. CDR3 residues: CASSEGTSEETQYF. The CDR3 coding sequence is TGCGCCAGCAGTGAGGGGACTAGCGAAGAGACCCAGTACTTC.

J is TRBJ2-7 and V is TRBV14, with D perhaps TRBD1 or TRBD2 (5 bases each). Trimming removed 1 base at V and 8 bases at J, with 6 bases between. Germline V gene data show CDR1 as SGHDN and CDR2 as FVKESK. The CDR3 totals 11 residues. In DNA, the CDR3 is TGTGCCAGCAGCCAAGCGGGGCAGCAGTACTTC. Residues: CASSQAGQQYF.

The sample holds one count of this clone. The J gene is TRBJ2-7, the V gene TRBV5-4; no clear D gene. The germline gives CDR1 SGHNT, CDR2 YYREEE (reference sequence). This CDR3 is 15 amino acids long. Trimming took 2 bases from V and 1 from J, leaving 13 bases between them. Here the CDR3 reads CASSLPIGPSYEQYF. As DNA, the CDR3 is TGTGCCAGCAGCTTACCGATAGGACCTTCCTACGAGCAGTACTTC.

As DNA, the CDR3 is TGTGCCAGTAGTATTGGGGGGTCCGACTATGGCTACACCTTC. Residues: CASSIGGSDYGYTF. The chain combines TRBV19 with TRBJ1-2; the D gene is possibly TRBD1 (5 bases). Per the germline V gene, CDR1 is LNHDA and CDR2 is SQIVND (reference sequence). The CDR3 has 14 residues. The V end was cut by 3 bases, the J end by 3 bases, with 11 bases between.

V gene TRBV4-2 combines with J gene TRBJ1-2, with TRBD1 matching 10 bases. The V gene's germline CDR1 is LGHNA and CDR2 YNFKEQ. The CDR3 consists of 18 residues. J gave up 8 bases and V 4 bases, and 19 bases lay outside the gene matches. CDR3 protein: CASSRRERGQGIGNGYTF. The CDR3 DNA reads as TGTGCCAGCAGCCGGCGCGAGAGGGGACAGGGGATTGGAAACGGCTACACCTTC.

This clone is a singleton in its sample. The chain employs TRBV2 and TRBJ2-1, with D uncertain. This CDR3 spans 16 amino acids. V lost 4 bases and J 1 base, leaving 14 bases between the germline ends. The germline CDR1 and CDR2 sequences are SNHLY and FYNNEI. The CDR3 DNA reads TGTGCCAGCAGTGGTAAGGCCCATAGATCCTACAATGAGCAGTTCTTC. This codes for CASSGKAHRSYNEQFF.

The chain combines TRBV6-5 with TRBJ2-7, with D tentatively TRBD2 (5 bases). CDR1 is MNHEY, CDR2 SVGAGI, per germline. Trimming pared 6 bases from V and 0 bases from J, leaving 12 bases between. The CDR3 is 14 residues long. CDR3 nucleotides: TGTGCCAGCAGCCAAAGGGAGAGCTCCTACGAGCAGTACTTC. Translation: CASSQRESSYEQYF.